The 3 T cell receptor beta chains presented below share a single source sample, sequenced in a study of T cells in Graves' hyperthyroidism and ophthalmopathy. Authors of the study amplified TCR beta CDR3 regions from RNA transcripts. The TCR CDR3 was amplified in a first-round RT-PCR using the HTBI primer set. MiXCR, run by TCRdb on the multiplex PCR reads, gives a single entry per CDR3 protein. The sample lists roughly 500,000 distinct CDR3 sequences, roughly 50% occurring once. The sequenced sample consisted of peripheral blood or thyroid tissue (not recorded which). The origin of the receptors is an adult woman with Graves' disease, either hyperthyroidism or ophthalmopathy (not recorded which).

The rearrangement links TRBV7-2 to TRBJ2-5; no definite D call. This CDR3 is built from 13 residues. Germline loops: CDR1 SGHTA, CDR2 FQGNSA. Trimming took 4 bases from V and 5 from J, leaving 11 bases between them. CDR3 sequence (DNA): TGTGCCAGCAGCTCCTTGATTCTGGAGACCCAGTACTTC. It codes for CASSSLILETQYF.

This clonotype has a count of ten or more. The rearrangement uses TRBV7-9 and TRBJ1-1; 8 bases are a match to TRBD1. This CDR3 has 18 amino acids. The V and J ends lost 1 base and 1 base, in that order; junction bases with no gene match: 11. Germline lookup yields CDR1 SEHNR and CDR2 FQNEAQ (reference sequence). The CDR3: CASSLVRIWDRSNTEAFF. The CDR3 region has the DNA TGTGCCAGCAGCTTAGTCAGGATCTGGGACAGGTCGAACACTGAAGCTTTCTTT.

V and J are TRBV12-3 or TRBV12-4 and TRBJ1-2, with TRBD1 matching over 7 bases. Trimming took 4 bases from V and 7 from J; bases not matched to a gene: 12. The CDR3 consists of 15 residues. CDR3 coding DNA: TGTGCCAGCAGTTGGCCGGGACAGAATCAGGGTGGCTACACCTTC. This gives the protein CASSWPGQNQGGYTF.